These T cell receptor beta chains were read from a single sample in a study of blood T cells in healthy people across ages. TCRdb re-analysed the 5' RACE reads in MiXCR, keeping a single row per CDR3 protein. The table lists hundreds of thousands of distinct CDR3 sequences, around 48% of them singletons, with about a third in the top ten. Sequenced material: blood. The receptor set was obtained from a woman aged 55-70 years in good health. Both conserved end residues are part of each CDR3.

V gene	J gene	CDR3 protein
TRBV7-9	TRBJ1-2	CASSQIGTDYGYTF
TRBV5-1	TRBJ2-1	CASSVDYAYNEQFF
TRBV28	TRBJ1-5	CASSLVGATQPHHF
TRBV5-1	TRBJ2-3	CASSLDPGTASTDTQYF
TRBV20-1	TRBJ2-1	CSASLGGYNGQFF
TRBV2	TRBJ2-1	CASSLQDTSYNEQFF
TRBV11-2	TRBJ2-1	CASSTTLSRGRSYNEQFF
TRBV6-6	TRBJ2-1	CASSYGGNGQFF
TRBV27	TRBJ2-3	CASNLGTSGATQYF
TRBV5-5	TRBJ1-2	CASSLYLNYGYTF
TRBV5-1	-	CASTEGAEETQYF
TRBV27	TRBJ2-3	CASSVYSPDTQYF
TRBV7-2	TRBJ1-5	CASRGDPAQPQHF
TRBV28	TRBJ1-5	CASRRQNNQPQHF
TRBV7-2	TRBJ1-2	CASSSRQGLGYTF
TRBV20-1	TRBJ2-4	CFPLAVNSYGQYF